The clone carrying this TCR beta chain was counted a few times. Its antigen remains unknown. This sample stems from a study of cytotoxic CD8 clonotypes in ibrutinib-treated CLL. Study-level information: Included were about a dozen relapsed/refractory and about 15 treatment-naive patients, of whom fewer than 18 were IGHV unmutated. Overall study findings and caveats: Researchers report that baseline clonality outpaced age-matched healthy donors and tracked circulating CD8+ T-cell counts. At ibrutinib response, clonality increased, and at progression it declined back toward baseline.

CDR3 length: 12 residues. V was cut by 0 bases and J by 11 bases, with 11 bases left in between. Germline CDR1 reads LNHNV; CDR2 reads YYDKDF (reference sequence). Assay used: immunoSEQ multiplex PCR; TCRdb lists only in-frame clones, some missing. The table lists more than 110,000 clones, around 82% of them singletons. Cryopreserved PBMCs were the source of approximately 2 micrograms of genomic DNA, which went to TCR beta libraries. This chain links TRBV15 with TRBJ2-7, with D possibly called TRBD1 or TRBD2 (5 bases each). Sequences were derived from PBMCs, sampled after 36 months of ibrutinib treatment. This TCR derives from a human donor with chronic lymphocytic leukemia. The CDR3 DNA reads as TGTGCCACCAGCAGAGATCTGGGGGTTAAGTACTTC. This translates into CATSRDLGVKYF. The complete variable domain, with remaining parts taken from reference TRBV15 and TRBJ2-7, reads DAMVIQNPRYQVTQFGKPVTLSCSQTLNHNVMYWYQQKSSQAPKLLFHYYDKDFNNEADTPDNFQSRRPNTSFCFLDIRSPGLGDTAMYLCATSRDLGVKYFGPGTRLTVT.